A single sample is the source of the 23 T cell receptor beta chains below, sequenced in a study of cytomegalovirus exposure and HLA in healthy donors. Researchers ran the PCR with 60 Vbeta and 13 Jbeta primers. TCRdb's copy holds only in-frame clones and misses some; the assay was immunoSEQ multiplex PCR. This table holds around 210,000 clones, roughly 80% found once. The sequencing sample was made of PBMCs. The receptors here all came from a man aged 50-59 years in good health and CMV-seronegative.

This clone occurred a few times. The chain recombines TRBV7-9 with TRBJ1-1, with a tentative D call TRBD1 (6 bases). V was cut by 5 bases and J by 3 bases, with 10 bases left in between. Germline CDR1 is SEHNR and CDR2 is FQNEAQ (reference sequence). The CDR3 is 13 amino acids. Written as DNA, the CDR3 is TGTGCCAGCAGCCCACAGGGAGACACTGAAGCTTTCTTT. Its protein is CASSPQGDTEAFF.

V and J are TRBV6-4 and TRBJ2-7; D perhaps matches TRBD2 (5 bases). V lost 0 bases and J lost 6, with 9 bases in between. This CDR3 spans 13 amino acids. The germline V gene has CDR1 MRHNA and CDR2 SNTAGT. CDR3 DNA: TGTGCCAGCAGTGACTCGGCTAGCTCCGAGCAGTACTTC. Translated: CASSDSASSEQYF.

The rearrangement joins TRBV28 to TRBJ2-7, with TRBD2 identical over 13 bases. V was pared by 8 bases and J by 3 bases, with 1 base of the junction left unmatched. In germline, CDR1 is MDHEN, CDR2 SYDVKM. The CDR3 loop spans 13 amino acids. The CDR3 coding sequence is TGTGCCAGCTGGACTAGCGGGGGCTACGAGCAGTACTTC. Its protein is CASWTSGGYEQYF. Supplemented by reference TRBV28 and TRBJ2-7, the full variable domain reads DVKVTQSSRYLVKRTGEKVFLECVQDMDHENMFWYRQDPGLGLRLIYFSYDVKMKEKGDIPEGYSVSREKKERFSLILESASTNQTSMYLCASWTSGGYEQYFGPGTRLTVT.

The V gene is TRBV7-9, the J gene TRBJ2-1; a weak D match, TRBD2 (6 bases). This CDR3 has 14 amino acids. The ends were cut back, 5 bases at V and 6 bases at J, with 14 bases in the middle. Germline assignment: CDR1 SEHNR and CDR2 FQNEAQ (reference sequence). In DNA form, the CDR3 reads TGTGCCAGCAGCCCTGGCGGAGGGTTCAATGAGCAGTTCTTC. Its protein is CASSPGGGFNEQFF.

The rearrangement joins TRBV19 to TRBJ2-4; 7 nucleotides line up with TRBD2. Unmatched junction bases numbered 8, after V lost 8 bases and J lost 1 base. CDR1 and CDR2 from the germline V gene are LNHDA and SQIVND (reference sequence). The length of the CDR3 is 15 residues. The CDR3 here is CASSQGGAAKNIQYF. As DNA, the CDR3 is TGTGCCAGTTCTCAGGGAGGGGCCGCCAAAAACATTCAGTACTTC.

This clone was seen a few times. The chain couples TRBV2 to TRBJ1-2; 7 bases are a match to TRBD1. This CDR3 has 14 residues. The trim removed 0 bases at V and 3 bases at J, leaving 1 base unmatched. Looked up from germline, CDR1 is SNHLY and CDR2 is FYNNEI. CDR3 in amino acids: CASSEAGTDYGYTF. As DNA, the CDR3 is TGTGCCAGCAGTGAAGCAGGGACAGACTATGGCTACACCTTC. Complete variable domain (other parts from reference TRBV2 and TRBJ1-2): EPEVTQTPSHQVTQMGQEVILRCVPISNHLYFYWYRQILGQKVEFLVSFYNNEISEKSEIFDDQFSVERPDGSNFTLKIRSTKLEDSAMYFCASSEAGTDYGYTFGSGTRLTVV.

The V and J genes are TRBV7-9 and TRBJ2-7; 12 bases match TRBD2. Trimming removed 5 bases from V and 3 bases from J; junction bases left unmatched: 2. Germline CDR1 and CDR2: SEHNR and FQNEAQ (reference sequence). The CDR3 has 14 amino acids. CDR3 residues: CASSQGLAGYEQYF. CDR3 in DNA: TGTGCCAGCAGCCAGGGACTAGCGGGCTACGAGCAGTACTTC.

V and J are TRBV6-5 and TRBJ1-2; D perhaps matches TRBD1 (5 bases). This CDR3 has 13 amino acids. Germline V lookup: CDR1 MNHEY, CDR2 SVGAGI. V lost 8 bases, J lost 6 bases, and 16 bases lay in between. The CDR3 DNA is TGTGCCAGCTCCGGGCGGGGGATGGATGGCTACACCTTC. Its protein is CASSGRGMDGYTF.

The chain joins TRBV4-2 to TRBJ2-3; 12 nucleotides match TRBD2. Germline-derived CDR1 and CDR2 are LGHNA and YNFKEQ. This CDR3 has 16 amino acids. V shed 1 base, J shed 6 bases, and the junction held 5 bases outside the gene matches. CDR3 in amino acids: CASSQVQTSGSDTQYF. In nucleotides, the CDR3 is TGTGCCAGCAGCCAAGTCCAGACTAGCGGGAGTGATACGCAGTATTTT.

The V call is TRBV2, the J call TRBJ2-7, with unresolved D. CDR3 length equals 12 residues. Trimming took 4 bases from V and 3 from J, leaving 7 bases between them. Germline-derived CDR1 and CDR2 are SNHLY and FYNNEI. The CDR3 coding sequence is TGTGCCAGCAGTGTCCTTAGCTACGAGCAGTACTTC. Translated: CASSVLSYEQYF.

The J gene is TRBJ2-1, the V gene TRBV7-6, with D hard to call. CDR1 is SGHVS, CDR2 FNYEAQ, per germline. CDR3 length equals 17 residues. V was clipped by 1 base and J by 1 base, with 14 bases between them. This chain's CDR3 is CASSLVGSSSSYNEQFF. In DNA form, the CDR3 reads TGTGCCAGCAGCTTAGTTGGCTCCTCCTCTTCCTACAATGAGCAGTTCTTC.

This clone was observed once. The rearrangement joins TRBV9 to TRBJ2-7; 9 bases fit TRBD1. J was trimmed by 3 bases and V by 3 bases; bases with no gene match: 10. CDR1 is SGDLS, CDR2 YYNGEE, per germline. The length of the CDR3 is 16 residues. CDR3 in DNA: TGTGCCAGCAGCGGAAACCCGGGACAGGGAAGCTACGAGCAGTACTTC. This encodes CASSGNPGQGSYEQYF. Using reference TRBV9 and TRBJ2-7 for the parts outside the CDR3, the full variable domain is DSGVTQTPKHLITATGQRVTLRCSPRSGDLSVYWYQQSLDQGLQFLIQYYNGEERAKGNILERFSAQQFPDLHSELNLSSLELGDSALYFCASSGNPGQGSYEQYFGPGTRLTVT.

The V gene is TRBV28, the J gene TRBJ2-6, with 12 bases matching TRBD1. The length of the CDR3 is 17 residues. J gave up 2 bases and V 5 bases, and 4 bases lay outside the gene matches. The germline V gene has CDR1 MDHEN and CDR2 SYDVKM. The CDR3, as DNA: TGTGCCAGCAGTCCCGGGGACAGGGGGCCTGGGGCCAACGTCCTGACTTTC. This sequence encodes CASSPGDRGPGANVLTF.

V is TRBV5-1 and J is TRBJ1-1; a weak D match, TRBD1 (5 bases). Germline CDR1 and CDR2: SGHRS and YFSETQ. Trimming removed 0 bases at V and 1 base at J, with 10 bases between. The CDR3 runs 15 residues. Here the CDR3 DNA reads TGCGCCAGCAGCTTGGGGGGCCGGACGAACACTGAAGCTTTCTTT. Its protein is CASSLGGRTNTEAFF.

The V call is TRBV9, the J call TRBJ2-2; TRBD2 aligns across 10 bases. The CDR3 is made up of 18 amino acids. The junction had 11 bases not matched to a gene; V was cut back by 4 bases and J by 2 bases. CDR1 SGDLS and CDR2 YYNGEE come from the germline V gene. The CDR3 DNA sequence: TGTGCCAGCAGCCCTCGGAGACTAGCGGGTTTTAACACCGGGGAGCTGTTTTTT. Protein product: CASSPRRLAGFNTGELFF.

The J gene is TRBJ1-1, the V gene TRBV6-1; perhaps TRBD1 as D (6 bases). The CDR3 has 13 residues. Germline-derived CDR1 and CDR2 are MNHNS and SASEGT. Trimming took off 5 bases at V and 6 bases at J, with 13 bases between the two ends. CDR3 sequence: CASSQIQGSEAFF. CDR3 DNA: TGTGCCAGCAGTCAAATACAGGGATCTGAAGCTTTCTTT.

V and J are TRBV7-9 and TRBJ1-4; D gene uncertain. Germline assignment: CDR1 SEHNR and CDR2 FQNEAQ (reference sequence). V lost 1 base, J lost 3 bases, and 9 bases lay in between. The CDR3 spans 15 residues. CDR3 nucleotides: TGTGCCAGCAGCTTAGGGGCGGGGTCTAATGAAAAACTGTTTTTT. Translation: CASSLGAGSNEKLFF.

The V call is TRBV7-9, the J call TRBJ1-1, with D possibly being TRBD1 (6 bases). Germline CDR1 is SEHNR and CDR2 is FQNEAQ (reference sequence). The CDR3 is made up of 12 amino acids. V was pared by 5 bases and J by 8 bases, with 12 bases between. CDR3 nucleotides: TGTGCCAGCAGCCAGGGGAACTCGGAAGCTTTCTTT. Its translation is CASSQGNSEAFF.

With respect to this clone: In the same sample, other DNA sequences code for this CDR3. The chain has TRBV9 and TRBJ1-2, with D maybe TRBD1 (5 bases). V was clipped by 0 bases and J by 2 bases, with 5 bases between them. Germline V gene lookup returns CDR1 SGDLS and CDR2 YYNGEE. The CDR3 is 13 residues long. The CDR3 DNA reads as TGTGCCAGCAGCGTAGACAGGAACTATGGCTACACCTTC. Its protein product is CASSVDRNYGYTF.

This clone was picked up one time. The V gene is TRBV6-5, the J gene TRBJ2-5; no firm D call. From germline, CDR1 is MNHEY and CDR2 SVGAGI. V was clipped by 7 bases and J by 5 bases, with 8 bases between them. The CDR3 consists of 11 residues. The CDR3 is CASTLLETQYF. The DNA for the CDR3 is TGTGCCAGCACCCTCTTGGAGACCCAGTACTTC.

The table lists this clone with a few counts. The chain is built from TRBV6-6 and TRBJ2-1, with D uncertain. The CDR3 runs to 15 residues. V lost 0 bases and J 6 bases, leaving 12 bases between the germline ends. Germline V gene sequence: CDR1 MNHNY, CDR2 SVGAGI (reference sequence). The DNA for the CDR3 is TGTGCCAGCAGTTACTCCCGACTTACCTCCAATGAGCAGTTCTTC. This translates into CASSYSRLTSNEQFF.

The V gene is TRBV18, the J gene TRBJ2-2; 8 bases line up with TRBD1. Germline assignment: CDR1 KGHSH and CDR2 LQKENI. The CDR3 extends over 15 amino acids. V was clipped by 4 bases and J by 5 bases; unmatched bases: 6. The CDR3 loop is CASSRGQASTGELFF. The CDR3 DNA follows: TGTGCCAGCTCACGGGGACAGGCCTCAACCGGGGAGCTGTTTTTT. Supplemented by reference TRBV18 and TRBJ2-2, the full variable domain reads NAGVMQNPRHLVRRRGQEARLRCSPMKGHSHVYWYRQLPEEGLKFMVYLQKENIIDESGMPKERFSAEFPKEGPSILRIQQVVRGDSAAYFCASSRGQASTGELFFGEGSRLTVL.

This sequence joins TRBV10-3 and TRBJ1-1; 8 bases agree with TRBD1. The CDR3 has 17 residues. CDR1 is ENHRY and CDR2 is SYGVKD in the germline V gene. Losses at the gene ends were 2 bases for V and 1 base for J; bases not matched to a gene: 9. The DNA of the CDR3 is TGTGCCATCAGTGAGAGCCGGGACAGGCCCCGGAACACTGAAGCTTTCTTT. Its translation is CAISESRDRPRNTEAFF.